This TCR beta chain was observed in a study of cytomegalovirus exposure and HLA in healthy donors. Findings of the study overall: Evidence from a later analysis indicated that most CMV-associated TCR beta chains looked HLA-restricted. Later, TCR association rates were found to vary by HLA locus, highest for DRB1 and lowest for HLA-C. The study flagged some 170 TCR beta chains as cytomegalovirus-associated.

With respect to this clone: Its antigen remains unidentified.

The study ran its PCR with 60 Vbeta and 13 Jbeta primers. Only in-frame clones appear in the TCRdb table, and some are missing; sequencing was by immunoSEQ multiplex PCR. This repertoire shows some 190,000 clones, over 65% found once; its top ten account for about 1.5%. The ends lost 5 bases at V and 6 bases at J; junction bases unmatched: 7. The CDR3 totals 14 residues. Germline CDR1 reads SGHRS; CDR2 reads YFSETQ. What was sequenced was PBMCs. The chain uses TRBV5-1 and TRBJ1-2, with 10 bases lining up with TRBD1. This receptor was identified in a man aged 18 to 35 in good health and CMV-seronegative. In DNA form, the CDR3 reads TGCGCCAGCAGATTGCGACAGGGGGCGCATGGCTACACCTTC. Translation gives CASRLRQGAHGYTF.